Below, one T cell receptor beta chain is given with its context. This clonotype has only a few counts. It lacks a known antigen. It has no much larger one-base neighbor in the sample; base qualities were not kept. The treatment or condition label corresponds to: live attenuated yellow fever vaccine strain. Two biological replicates of bulk PBMCs were collected at each blood-draw timepoint. A standard Ficoll-Paque protocol was used to isolate PBMCs from peripheral blood. TriZol was used to extract RNA from bulk PBMCs, from CD4 and CD8 fractions, and from dextramer-positive and dextramer-negative fractions. This entry comes from a study of T cells after yellow fever vaccination (dated 2019 in TCRdb). With respect to the entire study: Libraries from fractions with low cell numbers were prepared with the SMART-Seq v4 Ultra Low Input RNA kit. Bulk TCR alpha and beta repertoires were sequenced longitudinally to track T-cell clones before and after primary and booster YFV17D yellow fever vaccination. Two healthy male donors, one aged 18 to 29 and one aged 30 to 40 years, made up the cohort. Bulk PBMC replicates and cell subsets were isolated from blood drawn at multiple timepoints before and after both primary and secondary immunization.

Paper-wide results and their limitations: The study included only two donors, which limits how far the findings can be generalized. Most clones expanded after primary vaccination (approximately 97% of CD4 and roughly 90% of CD8) were re-detected after the booster, suggesting that broad memory maintenance occurred. Because abundant contaminating clonotypes from the bulk population could be contained in FACS-sorted repertoires, computational filtering was required. A small share of clonotypes was detected in both CD4 and CD8 compartments, with the overlap likely arising from convergent recombination. Compared with the primary T-cell response, the secondary T-cell response was weaker but faster, peaking on day 5 rather than day 15.

The CDR3 runs 15 amino acids, cysteine and phenylalanine included. Only the CDR3 portion is preserved as DNA: 45 bases, with reading frame beginning at the first base. Between the V and J ends, shortened by 6 bases and 4 bases respectively, the junction contains 16 bases. The CDR1 and CDR2 encoded by the germline V gene are SGHVS and FQNEAQ. Sequenced on an Illumina NovaSeq 6000. TCR cDNA was made using 5'RACE template switching, a step that added a universal primer site and unique molecular identifiers. Priming of cDNA synthesis was performed from both the TCR alpha and TCR beta constant segments. Two PCR steps were used to amplify libraries, with sample barcodes and sequencing adapters being added in the second step. Libraries were sequenced on Illumina HiSeq 2500 (2x100 bp) or NovaSeq (2x150 bp). Concerning the study's data processing: MIGEC was used to demultiplex reads and collapse the reads into UMI consensus sequences, and MiXCR was used for V(D)J alignment. Vaccine-responding clonotypes were defined with edgeR using replicate PBMC samples, requiring FDR below 0.01 and a log2 fold change above 5 up to day 15. Bulk clonotypes were assigned CD4 or CD8 identity according to which sequenced CD4 or CD8 repertoire held them at higher abundance. Starting from the raw public reads, TCRdb applied fastp trimming at Q25, assembled clones with MiXCR and retained in-frame beta chains. Entries that share a CDR3 protein sequence are merged under the most common genes and DNA. Clone size and V and J calls follow TCRdb, not the original study. The sample yields 400,000 or so distinct CDR3 sequences; roughly a sixth were counted once. The ten top clones hold roughly a sixth of the sample.

Recombination joined TRBV7-8 with TRBJ1-3; matching of 6 bases hints at TRBD1 as the D gene. The sample was PBMCs, taken before the yellow fever booster vaccination. The TCR sequence derives from a man aged 18-30 years who received the YFV17D yellow fever vaccine. The CDR3 reads CASSFTGYSGNTIYF. The nucleotide sequence is given as TGTGCCAGCAGTTTCACAGGGTATTCAGGAAACACCATATATTTT.